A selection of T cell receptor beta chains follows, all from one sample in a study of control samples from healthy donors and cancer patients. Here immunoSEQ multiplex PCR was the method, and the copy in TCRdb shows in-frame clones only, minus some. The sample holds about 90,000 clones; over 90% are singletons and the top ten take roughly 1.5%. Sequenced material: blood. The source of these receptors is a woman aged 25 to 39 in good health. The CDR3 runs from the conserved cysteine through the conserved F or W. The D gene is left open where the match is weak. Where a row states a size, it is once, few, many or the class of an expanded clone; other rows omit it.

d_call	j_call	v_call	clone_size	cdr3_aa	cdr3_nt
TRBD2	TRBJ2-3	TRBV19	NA	CASSRTSGSTDTQYF	TGTGCCAGTAGTAGGACTAGCGGGAGCACAGATACGCAGTATTTT
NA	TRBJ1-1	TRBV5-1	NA	CASSLQGGTEAFF	TGCGCCAGCAGCTTACAGGGAGGCACTGAAGCTTTCTTT
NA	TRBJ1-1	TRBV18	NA	CASSPDPSTEAFF	TGTGCCAGCTCACCAGACCCGTCGACTGAAGCTTTCTTT
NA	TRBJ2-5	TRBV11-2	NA	CASSLEWTDPPGGQYF	TGTGCCAGCAGCTTAGAATGGACCGATCCCCCAGGTGGCCAGTACTTC
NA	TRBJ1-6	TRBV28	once	CASNMVNSPLHF	TGTGCCAGCAACATGGTCAATTCACCCCTCCACTTT
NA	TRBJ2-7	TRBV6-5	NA	CASSPGTTYEQYF	TGTGCCAGCAGTCCAGGGACCACCTACGAGCAGTACTTC
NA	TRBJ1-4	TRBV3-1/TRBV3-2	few	CASSQGGEGLGEKLFF	TGTGCCAGCAGCCAAGGAGGAGAGGGTCTTGGGGAAAAACTGTTTTTT
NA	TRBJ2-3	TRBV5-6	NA	CASSLGWGVNTQYF	TGTGCCAGCAGCTTAGGGTGGGGTGTGAATACGCAGTATTTT
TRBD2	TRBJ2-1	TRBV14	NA	CASSGVKPGLAPSSYNEQFF	TGTGCCAGCAGCGGGGTTAAACCGGGACTAGCGCCGAGCTCCTACAATGAGCAGTTCTTC
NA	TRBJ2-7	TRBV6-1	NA	CASSEVLQGSYEQYF	TGTGCCAGCAGTGAGGTATTACAGGGATCCTACGAGCAGTACTTC
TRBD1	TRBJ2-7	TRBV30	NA	CAWSAGTGFNEQYF	TGTGCCTGGAGTGCGGGGACAGGGTTCAACGAGCAGTACTTC
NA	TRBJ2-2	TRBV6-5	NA	CASSYSSNTGELFF	TGTGCCAGCAGTTATAGTTCCAACACCGGGGAGCTGTTTTTT
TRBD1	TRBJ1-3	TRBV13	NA	CASSIVGQAGNTIYF	TGTGCCAGCAGCATTGTCGGACAGGCTGGAAACACCATATATTTT
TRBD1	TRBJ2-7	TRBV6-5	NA	CASSYSGRTGNYEQYF	TGTGCCAGCAGTTACTCGGGCCGGACAGGGAACTACGAGCAGTACTTC
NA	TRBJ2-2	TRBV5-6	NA	CASSPGTGELFF	TGTGCCAGCAGCCCGGGAACCGGGGAGCTGTTTTTT
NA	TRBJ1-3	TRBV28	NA	CASGTWDKYF	TGTGCCAGCGGCACCTGGGATAAGTATTTT
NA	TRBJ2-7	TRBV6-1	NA	CASSERGRYYEQYF	TGTGCCAGCAGTGAAAGGGGACGGTACTACGAGCAGTACTTC
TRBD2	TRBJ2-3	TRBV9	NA	CASSPRTSGSDTQYF	TGTGCCAGCAGCCCCCGGACTAGCGGGTCAGATACGCAGTATTTT
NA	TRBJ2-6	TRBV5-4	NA	CASSLGRTGANVLTF	TGTGCCAGCAGCTTGGGGAGAACTGGGGCCAACGTCCTGACTTTC
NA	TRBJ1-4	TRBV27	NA	CASSFRGGNEKLFF	TGTGCCAGCAGTTTCAGGGGAGGTAATGAAAAACTGTTTTTT
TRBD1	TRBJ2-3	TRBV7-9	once	CASSGQGTDLFTDTQYF	TGTGCCAGCAGCGGACAGGGGACCGACCTATTCACAGATACGCAGTATTTT
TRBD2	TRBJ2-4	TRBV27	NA	CASSWLRLWRSSGRIAKNIQYF	TGTGCCAGCAGTTGGCTCCGGCTATGGAGATCTAGCGGGAGGATAGCCAAAAACATTCAGTACTTC
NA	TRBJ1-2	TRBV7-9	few	CASSPEKFGYTF	TGTGCCAGCAGCCCGGAAAAGTTTGGCTACACCTTC
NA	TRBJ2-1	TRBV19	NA	CASSKYQAGPTYNEQFF	TGTGCCAGTAGTAAGTACCAGGCAGGGCCAACCTACAATGAGCAGTTCTTC
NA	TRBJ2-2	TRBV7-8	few	CASSPRLPSNTGELFF	TGTGCCAGCAGCCCAAGACTGCCATCGAACACCGGGGAGCTGTTTTTT
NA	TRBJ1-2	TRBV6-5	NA	CASNKNDRGNTF	TGTGCCAGCAATAAGAATGACCGCGGTAACACCTTC
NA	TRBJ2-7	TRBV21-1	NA	CASILTARLRF	TGTGCCAGCATCCTGACGGCGAGACTTCGCTTC
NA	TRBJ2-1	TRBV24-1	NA	CATSDLRRGNEQFF	TGTGCCACCAGTGATTTGAGGCGTGGGAATGAGCAGTTCTTC
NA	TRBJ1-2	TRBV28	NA	CASNGQFYGYTF	TGTGCCAGCAACGGGCAGTTTTATGGCTACACCTTC
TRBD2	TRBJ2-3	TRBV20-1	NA	CSASRGAGVKSDTQYF	TGCAGTGCTAGTAGGGGCGCGGGGGTGAAATCAGATACGCAGTATTTT
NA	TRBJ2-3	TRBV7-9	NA	CASSWGDRDGDTQYF	TGTGCCAGCAGCTGGGGTGATCGGGATGGGGATACGCAGTATTTT
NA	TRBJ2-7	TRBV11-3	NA	CASSLERIEQYF	TGTGCCAGCAGCTTAGAAAGGATCGAGCAGTACTTC
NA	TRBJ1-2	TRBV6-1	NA	CASSEGGQVYGYTF	TGTGCCAGCAGTGAAGGGGGACAAGTATATGGCTACACCTTC
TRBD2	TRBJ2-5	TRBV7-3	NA	CASSPGGGETQYF	TGTGCCAGCAGCCCGGGGGGAGGAGAGACCCAGTACTTC
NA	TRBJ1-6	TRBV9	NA	CASSEEQGWSPLHF	TGTGCCAGCAGTGAGGAACAGGGCTGGTCACCCCTCCACTTT
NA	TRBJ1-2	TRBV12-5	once	CASGLLGGRYGYTF	TGTGCTAGTGGTTTGCTGGGAGGGCGGTATGGCTACACCTTC
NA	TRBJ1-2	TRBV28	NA	CASSSPTYRTEFYGYTF	TGTGCCAGCAGTTCACCAACCTATCGGACGGAATTCTATGGCTACACCTTC
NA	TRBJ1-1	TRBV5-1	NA	CASSWGLLNTEAFF	TGCGCCAGCAGCTGGGGACTGCTGAACACTGAAGCTTTCTTT
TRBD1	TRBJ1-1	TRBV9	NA	CASSTGVQGARRTEAFF	TGTGCCAGCAGCACAGGGGTCCAGGGGGCAAGGAGGACTGAAGCTTTCTTT
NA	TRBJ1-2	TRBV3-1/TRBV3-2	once	CASSQEAAGVYGYTF	TGTGCCAGCAGCCAAGAGGCGGCAGGGGTCTATGGCTACACCTTC
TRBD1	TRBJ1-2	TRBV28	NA	CASSLTGTGGGYTF	TGTGCCAGCAGTCTGACCGGGACAGGGGGTGGCTACACCTTC
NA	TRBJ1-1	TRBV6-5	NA	CASSIQGWGTEAFF	TGTGCCAGCAGTATCCAGGGGTGGGGCACTGAAGCTTTCTTT
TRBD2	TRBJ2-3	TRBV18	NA	CASSPPSGGQRGRDTQYF	TGTGCCAGCTCACCACCTAGCGGGGGGCAACGTGGGAGAGATACGCAGTATTTT
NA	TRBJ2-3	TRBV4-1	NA	CASSQNPGQSTDTQYF	TGCGCCAGCAGCCAAAATCCGGGACAAAGCACAGATACGCAGTATTTT
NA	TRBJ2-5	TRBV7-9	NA	CASSPWRGRVRETQYF	TGTGCCAGCAGCCCCTGGAGGGGGCGCGTTCGCGAGACCCAGTACTTC
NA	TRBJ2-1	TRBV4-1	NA	CASSQDEGREQFF	TGCGCCAGCAGCCAAGATGAAGGGCGGGAGCAGTTCTTC
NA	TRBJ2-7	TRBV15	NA	CATSRDQKVSGTLYEQYF	TGTGCCACCAGCAGAGATCAAAAGGTTTCTGGCACCCTCTACGAGCAGTACTTC
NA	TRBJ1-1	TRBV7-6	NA	CASSHRGSLNTEAFF	TGTGCCAGCAGCCACCGGGGCAGCTTGAACACTGAAGCTTTCTTT
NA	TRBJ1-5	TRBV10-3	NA	CAISGQFNQPQHF	TGTGCCATCAGTGGACAGTTTAATCAGCCCCAGCATTTT
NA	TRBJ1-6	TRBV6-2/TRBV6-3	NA	CASSYLRDNSPLHF	TGTGCCAGCAGTTACCTTAGAGATAATTCACCCCTCCACTTT
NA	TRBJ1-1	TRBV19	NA	CASSPNIGGSTEAFF	TGTGCCAGTAGTCCTAACATAGGGGGATCCACTGAAGCTTTCTTT